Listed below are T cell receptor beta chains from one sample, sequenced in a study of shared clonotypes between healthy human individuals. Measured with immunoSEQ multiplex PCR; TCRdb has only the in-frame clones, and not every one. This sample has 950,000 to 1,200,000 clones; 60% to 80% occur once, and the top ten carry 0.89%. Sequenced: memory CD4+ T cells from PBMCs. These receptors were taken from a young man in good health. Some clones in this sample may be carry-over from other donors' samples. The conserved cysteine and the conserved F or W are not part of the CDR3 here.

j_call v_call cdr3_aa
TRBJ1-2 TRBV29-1 SVRRTGGRGGYT
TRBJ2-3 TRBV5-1 ASSFSRQGAGNADTQY
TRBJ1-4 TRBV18 ASSPGTGGEKLF
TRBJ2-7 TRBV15 ATSRDRGLYEQY
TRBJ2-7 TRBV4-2 ASSHSGTSDEQY
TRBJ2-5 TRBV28 ASSLDSGRETQY
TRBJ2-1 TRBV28 ASIDLAGGSSSYNEQF
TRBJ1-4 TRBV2 ASRGDRTNEKLF
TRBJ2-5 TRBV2 ASSGDRETQY
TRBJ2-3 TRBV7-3 ASSLTSGTSTDTQY
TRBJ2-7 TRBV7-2 AINTQPGGKPQLY
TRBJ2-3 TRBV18 ASSPLGQGGIGTDTQY
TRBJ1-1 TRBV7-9 ASSIRQGGTEAF
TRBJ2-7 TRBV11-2 ASSRRLAGDDEQY
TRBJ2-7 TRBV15 ATSRDRQYEQY
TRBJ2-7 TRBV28 ASSLWQGVNLAYEQY
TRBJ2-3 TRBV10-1 ASSDPAGAAGTDTQY
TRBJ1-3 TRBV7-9 ASRGTGYGNTIY
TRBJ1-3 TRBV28 ASSPGTAYTDTIY
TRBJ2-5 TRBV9 ASSVGWGGQETQY
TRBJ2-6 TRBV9 ASSTGSGANVLT